This TCR beta chain came from a study of cytotoxic CD8 clonotypes in ibrutinib-treated CLL. As for the study in general: Partial responses numbered approximately 24 and complete responses 2; after a median about 74 months, roughly 14 stayed remitted and approximately twelve progressed. General study results and limits: Public clonotypes, found uncommonly, either contracted or stayed stable on treatment. Clonality correlated strongly with circulating CD8+ T cells and exceeded age-matched healthy donors at baseline.

The assay was immunoSEQ multiplex PCR, and TCRdb's table has in-frame clones only and misses some. The sample consists of approximately 80,000 clones, around 84% of them appearing once. Details on this clone: No antigen is known for it.

The CDR3 sequence is 15 residues long. The junction had 3 bases not matched to a gene; V was cut back by 1 base and J by 1 base. The germline V gene has CDR1 LGHNA and CDR2 YSLEER. This clonotype was sampled from a human donor with chronic lymphocytic leukemia. The chain joins TRBV4-3 to TRBJ2-5; TRBD1 agrees at 7 bases. The sequenced sample was PBMCs, obtained before ibrutinib treatment. This CDR3 is CASSQGDRAQETQYF. The CDR3 nucleotides are TGCGCCAGCAGCCAAGGTGACAGGGCCCAAGAGACCCAGTACTTC.